This TCR beta chain was sequenced for a study of beta chain features in type 1 diabetes. The germline gives CDR1 SGHRS, CDR2 YFSETQ. This CDR3 is built from 18 residues. The junction had 14 bases not matched to a gene; V was cut back by 4 bases and J by 4 bases. cDNA synthesis used the whole RNA isolate, giving expressed TCRB sequences. TCRdb's copy holds only in-frame clones and misses some; the assay was immunoSEQ multiplex PCR. Of over 600,000 clones listed, over 10% are singletons. Study-level points and caveats: All four CD4+ subsets from Type 1 diabetes patients carried moderately but significantly shorter TCRB CDR3s.

About this clone itself: Its antigen is as yet unknown.

J is TRBJ2-3 and V is TRBV5-1; 11 nucleotides match TRBD2. The receptor comes from a man aged 25-45 years with type 1 diabetes. The source material was naive CD4+ T cells from blood. The CDR3 bases are TGCGCCAGCAGCAAACGCCTAGCGGGGGGTGGACCCCCAGATACGCAGTATTTT. Protein sequence: CASSKRLAGGGPPDTQYF.